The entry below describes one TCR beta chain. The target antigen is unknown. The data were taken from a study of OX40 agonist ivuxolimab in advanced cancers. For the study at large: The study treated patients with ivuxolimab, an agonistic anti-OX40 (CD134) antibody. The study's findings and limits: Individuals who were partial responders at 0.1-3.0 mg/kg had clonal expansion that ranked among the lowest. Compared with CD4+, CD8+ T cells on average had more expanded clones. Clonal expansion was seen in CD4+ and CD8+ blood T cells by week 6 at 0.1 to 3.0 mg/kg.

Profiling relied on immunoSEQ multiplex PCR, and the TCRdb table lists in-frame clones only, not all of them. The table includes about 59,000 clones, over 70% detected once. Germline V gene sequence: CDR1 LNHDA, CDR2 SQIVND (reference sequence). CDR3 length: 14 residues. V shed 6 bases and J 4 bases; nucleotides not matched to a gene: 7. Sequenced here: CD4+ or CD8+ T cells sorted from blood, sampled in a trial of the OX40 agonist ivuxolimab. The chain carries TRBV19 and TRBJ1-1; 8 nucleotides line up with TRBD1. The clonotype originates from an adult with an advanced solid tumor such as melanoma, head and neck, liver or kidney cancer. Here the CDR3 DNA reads TGTGCCAGTAGCTCGACAGGGGAGGTCACTGAAGCTTTCTTT. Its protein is CASSSTGEVTEAFF.